These 2 T cell receptor beta chains share one sample of origin, sequenced in a study of T-cell memory formation after mild COVID-19. TCRdb independently ran MiXCR on the 5' RACE reads; one entry per CDR3 protein. The table lists 470,000 or so distinct CDR3 sequences, around 18% of them singletons, with about 8.8% in the top ten. The material sequenced was PBMCs or a T cell subset sorted from them (not recorded which). The receptors were gathered from an adult woman who had mild COVID-19 (a few samples of this study predate the infection). Cell type and time point are not known.

This clonotype was found a few times. The chain employs TRBV12-3 or TRBV12-4 and TRBJ1-5, with a tentative D call TRBD1 (5 bases). With 3 bases removed from V and 6 bases from J, the gap between germline ends came to 15 bases. This CDR3 is 15 amino acids long. CDR3 loop: CASSFPGGWGQPQHF. The CDR3 DNA is TGTGCCAGCAGTTTTCCGGGGGGTTGGGGTCAGCCCCAGCATTTT.

This clonotype showed up just a few times. The genes are TRBV19 and TRBJ2-3, with TRBD1 matching over 7 bases. CDR1 LNHDA and CDR2 SQIVND come from the germline V gene (reference sequence). J lost 5 bases, V lost 6 bases, and 5 bases had no gene match. This CDR3 contains 13 residues. DNA of the CDR3: TGTGCCAGTAGGCCTTCAGGGGGAGATACGCAGTATTTT. It specifies CASRPSGGDTQYF. Full variable domain (rest looked up from reference TRBV19 and TRBJ2-3): DGGITQSPKYLFRKEGQNVTLSCEQNLNHDAMYWYRQDPGQGLRLIYYSQIVNDFQKGDIAEGYSVSREKKESFPLTVTSAQKNPTAFYLCASRPSGGDTQYFGPGTRLTVL.